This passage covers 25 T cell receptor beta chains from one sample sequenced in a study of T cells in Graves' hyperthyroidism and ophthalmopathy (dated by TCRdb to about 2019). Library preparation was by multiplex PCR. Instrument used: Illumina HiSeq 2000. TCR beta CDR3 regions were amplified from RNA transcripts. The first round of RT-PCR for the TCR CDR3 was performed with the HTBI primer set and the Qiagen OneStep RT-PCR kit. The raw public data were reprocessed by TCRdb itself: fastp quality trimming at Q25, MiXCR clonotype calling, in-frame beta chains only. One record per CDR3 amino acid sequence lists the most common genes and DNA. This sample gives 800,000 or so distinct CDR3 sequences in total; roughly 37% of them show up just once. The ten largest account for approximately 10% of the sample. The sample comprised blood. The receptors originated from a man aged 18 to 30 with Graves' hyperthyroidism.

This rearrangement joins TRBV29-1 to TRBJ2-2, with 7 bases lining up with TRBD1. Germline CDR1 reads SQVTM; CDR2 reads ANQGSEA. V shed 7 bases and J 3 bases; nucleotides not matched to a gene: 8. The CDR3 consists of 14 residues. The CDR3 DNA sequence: TGCAGCGGGGGGACAGTAAGTGACACCGGGGAGCTGTTTTTT. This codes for CSGGTVSDTGELFF.

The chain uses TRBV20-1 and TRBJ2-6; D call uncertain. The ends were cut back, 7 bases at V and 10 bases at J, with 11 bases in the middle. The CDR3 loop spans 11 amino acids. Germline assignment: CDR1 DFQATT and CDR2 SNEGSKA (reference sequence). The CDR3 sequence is CSEDLKNVLTF. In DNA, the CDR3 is TGCAGTGAGGACCTGAAAAACGTCCTGACTTTC.

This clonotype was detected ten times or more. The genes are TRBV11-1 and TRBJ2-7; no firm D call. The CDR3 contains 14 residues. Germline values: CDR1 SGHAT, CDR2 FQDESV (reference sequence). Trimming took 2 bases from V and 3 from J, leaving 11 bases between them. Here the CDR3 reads CASSLLPISYEQYF. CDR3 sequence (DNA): TGTGCCAGCAGCTTACTCCCGATAAGCTACGAGCAGTACTTC.

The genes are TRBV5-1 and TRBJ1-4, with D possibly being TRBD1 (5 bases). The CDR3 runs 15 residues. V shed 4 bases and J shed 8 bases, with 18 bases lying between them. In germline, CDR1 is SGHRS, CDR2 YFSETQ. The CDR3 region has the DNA TGCGCCAGCAGCCTCGGGACGACGGGTGCGGAAAAACTGTTTTTT. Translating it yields CASSLGTTGAEKLFF.

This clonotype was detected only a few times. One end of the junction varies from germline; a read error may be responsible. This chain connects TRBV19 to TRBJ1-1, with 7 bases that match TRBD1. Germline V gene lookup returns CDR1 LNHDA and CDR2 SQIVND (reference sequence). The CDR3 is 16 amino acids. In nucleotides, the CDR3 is TGTGCCAGTAGTACCCTTTACTCGGGACAGATCACTGAAGCTTTCTTC. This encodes CASSTLYSGQITEAFF.

The CDR3 nucleotides read TGTGCCAGCAGCCAGACCGGGACAGTGTACGAAGAGACCCAGTACTTC. It is translated as CASSQTGTVYEETQYF. The chain joins TRBV14 to TRBJ2-5; 7 nucleotides match TRBD1. The V gene's germline CDR1 is SGHDN and CDR2 FVKESK. The V segment lost 3 bases and the J segment 3 bases; nucleotides outside the gene matches: 10. CDR3 length equals 16 residues.

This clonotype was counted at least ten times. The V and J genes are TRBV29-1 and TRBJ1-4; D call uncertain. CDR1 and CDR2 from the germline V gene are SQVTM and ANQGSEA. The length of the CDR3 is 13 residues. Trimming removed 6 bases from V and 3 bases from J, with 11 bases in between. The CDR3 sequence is CSVIGWANEKLFF. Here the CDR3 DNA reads TGCAGCGTAATAGGATGGGCTAATGAAAAACTGTTTTTT. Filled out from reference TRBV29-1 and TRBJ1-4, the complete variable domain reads SAVISQKPSRDICQRGTSLTIQCQVDSQVTMMFWYRQQPGQSLTLIATANQGSEATYESGFVIDKFPISRPNLTFSTLTVSNMSPEDSSIYLCSVIGWANEKLFFGSGTQLSVL.

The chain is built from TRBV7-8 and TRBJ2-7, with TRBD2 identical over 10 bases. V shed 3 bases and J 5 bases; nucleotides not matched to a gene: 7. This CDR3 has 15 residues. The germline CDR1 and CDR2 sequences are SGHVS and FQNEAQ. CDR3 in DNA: TGTGCCAGCAGCTTTGGGAGCGGGAGGGCCCACGAGCAGTACTTC. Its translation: CASSFGSGRAHEQYF.

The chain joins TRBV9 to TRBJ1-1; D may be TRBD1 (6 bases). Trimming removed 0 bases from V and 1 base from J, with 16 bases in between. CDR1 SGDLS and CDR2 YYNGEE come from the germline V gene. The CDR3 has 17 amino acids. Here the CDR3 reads CASSVAPLTGSNTEAFF. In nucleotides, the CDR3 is TGTGCCAGCAGCGTAGCCCCCTTGACAGGTTCGAACACTGAAGCTTTCTTT.

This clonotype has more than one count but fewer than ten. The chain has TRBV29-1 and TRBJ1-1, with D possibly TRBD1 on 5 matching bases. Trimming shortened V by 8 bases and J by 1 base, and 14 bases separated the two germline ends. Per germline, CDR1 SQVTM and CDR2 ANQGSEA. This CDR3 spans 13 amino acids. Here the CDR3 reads CSFPSGENTEAFF. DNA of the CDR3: TGCAGCTTTCCCTCGGGGGAGAACACTGAAGCTTTCTTT.

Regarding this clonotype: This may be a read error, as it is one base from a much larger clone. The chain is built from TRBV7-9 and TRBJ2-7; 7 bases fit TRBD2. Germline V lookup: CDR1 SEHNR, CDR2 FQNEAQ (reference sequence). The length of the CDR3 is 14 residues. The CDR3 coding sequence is TGTGACAGCAGCTTCGCACGGGAGGTGGGCGAGCAGTACTTC. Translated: CDSSFAREVGEQYF.

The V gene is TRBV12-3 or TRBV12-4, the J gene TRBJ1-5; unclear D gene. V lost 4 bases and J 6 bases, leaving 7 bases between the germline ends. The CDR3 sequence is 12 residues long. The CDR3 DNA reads TGTGCCAGCAGTTATTATCCTCAGCCCCAGCATTTT. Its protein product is CASSYYPQPQHF.

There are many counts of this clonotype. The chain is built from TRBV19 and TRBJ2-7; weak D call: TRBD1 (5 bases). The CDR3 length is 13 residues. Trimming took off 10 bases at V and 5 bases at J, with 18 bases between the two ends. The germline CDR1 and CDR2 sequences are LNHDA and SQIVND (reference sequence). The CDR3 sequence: CATRQREEDEQYF. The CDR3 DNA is TGTGCCACTAGACAGCGCGAAGAGGACGAGCAGTACTTC.

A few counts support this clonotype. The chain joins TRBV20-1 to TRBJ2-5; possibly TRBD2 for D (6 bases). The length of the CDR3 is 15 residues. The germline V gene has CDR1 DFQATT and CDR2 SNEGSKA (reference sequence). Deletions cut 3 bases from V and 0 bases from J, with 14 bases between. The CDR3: CSASLVAVYQETQYF. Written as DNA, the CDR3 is TGCAGTGCTAGTCTAGTAGCGGTGTACCAAGAGACCCAGTACTTC.

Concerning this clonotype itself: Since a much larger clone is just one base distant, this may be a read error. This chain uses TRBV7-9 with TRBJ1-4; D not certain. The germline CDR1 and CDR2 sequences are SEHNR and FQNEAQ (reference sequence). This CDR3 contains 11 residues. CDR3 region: CASSSDGKLSF. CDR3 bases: TGTGCCAGCAGCTCGGATGGAAAACTGTCTTTT.

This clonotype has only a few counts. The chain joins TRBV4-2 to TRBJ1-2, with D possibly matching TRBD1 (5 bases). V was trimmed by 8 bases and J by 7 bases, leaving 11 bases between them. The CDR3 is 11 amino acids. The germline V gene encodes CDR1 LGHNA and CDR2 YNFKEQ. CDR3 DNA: TGTGCCAGCGCCCAGGGAGGTGGCTACACCTTC. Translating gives CASAQGGGYTF.

The chain's CDR3 is CASSPPAGATQETQYF. The CDR3 DNA follows: TGTGCCAGCAGCCCCCCGGCGGGTGCGACTCAAGAGACCCAGTACTTC. The rearrangement links TRBV11-3 to TRBJ2-5; weak D call: TRBD2 (5 bases). This CDR3 has 16 amino acids. The germline V gene encodes CDR1 SGHNT and CDR2 YENEEA. Deletions cut 5 bases from V and 2 bases from J, with 18 bases between.

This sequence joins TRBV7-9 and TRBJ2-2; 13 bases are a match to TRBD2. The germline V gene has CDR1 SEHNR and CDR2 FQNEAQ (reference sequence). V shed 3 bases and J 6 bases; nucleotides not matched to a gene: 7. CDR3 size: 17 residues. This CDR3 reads CASSLTGLAGAPGELFF. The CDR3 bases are TGTGCCAGCAGCTTGACTGGACTAGCGGGAGCTCCCGGGGAGCTGTTTTTT.

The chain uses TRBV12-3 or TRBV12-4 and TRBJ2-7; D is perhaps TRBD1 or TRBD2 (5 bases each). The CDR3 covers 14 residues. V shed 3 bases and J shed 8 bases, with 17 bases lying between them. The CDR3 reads CASSLHTGTPQQYF. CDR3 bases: TGTGCCAGCAGTTTGCACACCGGGACCCCGCAGCAGTACTTC.

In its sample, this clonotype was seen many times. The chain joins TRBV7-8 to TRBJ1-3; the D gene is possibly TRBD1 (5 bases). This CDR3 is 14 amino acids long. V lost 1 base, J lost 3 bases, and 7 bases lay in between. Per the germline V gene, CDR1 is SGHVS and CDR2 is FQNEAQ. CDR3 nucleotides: TGTGCCAGCAGCTTAGAACAGGATGGAAACACCATATATTTT. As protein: CASSLEQDGNTIYF.

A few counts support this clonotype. Here the CDR3 DNA reads TGTGCCAGTTCTTACCGGGACGGTGGCTACGAGCAGTACTTC. Its translation is CASSYRDGGYEQYF. The chain joins TRBV6-6 to TRBJ2-7, with D perhaps assigned TRBD1 or TRBD2 (5 bases each). The CDR3 runs to 14 residues. V was clipped by 9 bases and J by 3 bases, with 18 bases between them. The germline V gene encodes CDR1 MNHNY and CDR2 SVGAGI (reference sequence).

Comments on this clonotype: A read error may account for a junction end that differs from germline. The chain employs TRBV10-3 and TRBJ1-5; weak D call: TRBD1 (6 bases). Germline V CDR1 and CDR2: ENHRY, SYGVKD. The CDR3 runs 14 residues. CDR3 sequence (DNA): TGTGCCAGCAGTGCCCGGGACACCAATCAGCCCCAGCATTTT. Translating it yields CASSARDTNQPQHF.

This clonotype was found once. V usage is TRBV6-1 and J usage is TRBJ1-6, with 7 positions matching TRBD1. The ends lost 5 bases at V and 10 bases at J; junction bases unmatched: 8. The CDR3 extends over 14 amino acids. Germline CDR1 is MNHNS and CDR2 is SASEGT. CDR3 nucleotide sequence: TGTGCCAGCAGTCGACAGGGTGGGGACTCACCCCTCCACTTT. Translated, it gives CASSRQGGDSPLHF.

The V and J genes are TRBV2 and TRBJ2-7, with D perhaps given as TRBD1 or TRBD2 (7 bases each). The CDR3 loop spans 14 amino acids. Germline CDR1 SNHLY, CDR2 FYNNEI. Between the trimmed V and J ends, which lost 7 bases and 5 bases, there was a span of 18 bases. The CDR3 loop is CASNRGGGGNEQYF. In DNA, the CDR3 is TGTGCCAGCAACAGGGGAGGGGGTGGTAACGAGCAGTACTTC.

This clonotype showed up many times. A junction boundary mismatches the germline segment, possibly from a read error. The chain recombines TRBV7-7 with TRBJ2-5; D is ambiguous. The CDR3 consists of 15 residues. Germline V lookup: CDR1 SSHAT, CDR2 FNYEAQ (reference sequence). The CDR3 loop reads CASSFSMSAGETQYF. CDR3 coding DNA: TGTGCTAGCAGCTTTTCGATGAGCGCTGGTGAGACCCAGTACTTC.